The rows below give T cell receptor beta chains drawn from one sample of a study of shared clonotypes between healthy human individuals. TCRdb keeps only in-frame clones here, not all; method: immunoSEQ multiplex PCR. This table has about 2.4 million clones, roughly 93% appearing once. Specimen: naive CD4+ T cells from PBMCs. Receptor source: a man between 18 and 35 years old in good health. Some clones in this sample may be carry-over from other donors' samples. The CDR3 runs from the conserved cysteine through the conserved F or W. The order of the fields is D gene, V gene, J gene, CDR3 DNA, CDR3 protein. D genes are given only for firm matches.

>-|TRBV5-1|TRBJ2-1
TGCGCCAGCAGCTTCGGACTCCAATCCTACAATGAGCAGTTCTTC
CASSFGLQSYNEQFF
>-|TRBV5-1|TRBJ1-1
TGCGCCAGCAGCTTGGCCTTGGACATGAACACTGAAGCTTTCTTT
CASSLALDMNTEAFF
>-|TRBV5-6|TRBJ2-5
TGTGCCAGCAGCTTCAGAATAGTAGGTCAAGAGACCCAGTACTTC
CASSFRIVGQETQYF
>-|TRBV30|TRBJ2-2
TGTGCCTGGAGCCCAAGCCGCGGGCTGTTTTTT
CAWSPSRGLFF
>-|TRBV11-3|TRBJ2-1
TGTGCCAGCAGCTTGGGGTACAATGAGCAGTTCTTC
CASSLGYNEQFF
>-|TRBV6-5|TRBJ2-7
TGTGCCAGCATAAGGAGGGCCGAGCAGTACTTC
CASIRRAEQYF
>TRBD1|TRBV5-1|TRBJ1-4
TGCGCCAGCAGCCTCGGGACAGTTCCCCCCGGGGAAAAACTGTTTTTT
CASSLGTVPPGEKLFF
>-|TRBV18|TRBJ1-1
TGTGCCAGCTCACCAAGTCAGGAACTTGAAGCTTTCTTT
CASSPSQELEAFF
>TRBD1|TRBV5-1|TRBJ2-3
TGCGCCAGCAGCTTACAGGGGGCGGGTGGCTCTAGCACAGATACGCAGTATTTT
CASSLQGAGGSSTDTQYF
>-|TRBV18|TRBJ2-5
TGTGCCAGCTCACCCGGCGCGGGGGCTTCGGAGACCCAGTACTTC
CASSPGAGASETQYF